This is a list of T cell receptor beta chains from one sample in a study of T cell responses to AZD1222 COVID-19 vaccine. Method: immunoSEQ multiplex PCR; TCRdb's copy keeps in-frame clones and lacks some. The sample lists roughly 120,000 clones; 75% to 90% were seen once. Sequencing was performed on peripheral blood, taken 28 days after the second AZD1222 dose. These receptors were obtained from an adult who received the AZD1222 COVID-19 vaccine. CDR3s include the opening cysteine and the closing phenylalanine or tryptophan. The order of the fields is clone size, J gene, D gene, V gene, CDR3 protein, CDR3 DNA. The D gene is left open where the match is weak. Expanded clones get a size class; other rows say once, few or many, or leave the size out.

. | TRBJ1-1 | . | TRBV9 | CASSVPGLGNTEAFF | TGTGCCAGCAGCGTCCCAGGGTTAGGGAACACTGAAGCTTTCTTT
. | TRBJ2-5 | . | TRBV7-9 | CASSPPSGGETQYF | TGTGCCAGCAGCCCTCCCTCCGGGGGAGAGACCCAGTACTTC
few | TRBJ2-3 | TRBD1 | TRBV10-2 | CATQGQITDTQYF | TGCGCCACCCAGGGACAGATCACAGATACGCAGTATTTT
. | TRBJ1-1 | . | TRBV19 | CAGKREGDQAFF | TGTGCCGGCAAAAGGGAGGGGGACCAAGCTTTCTTT
. | TRBJ1-2 | . | TRBV7-9 | CASSSYGYTF | TGTGCCAGCAGCTCTTATGGCTACACCTTC
. | TRBJ1-5 | . | TRBV3-1/TRBV3-2 | CASSSRQDQPQHF | TGTGCCAGCAGTTCCCGACAGGATCAGCCCCAGCATTTT
. | TRBJ2-1 | . | TRBV19 | CASSIALVSEQFF | TGTGCCAGTAGTATAGCACTAGTTAGTGAGCAGTTCTTC
few | TRBJ1-4 | . | TRBV7-2 | CASEGVGEKLFF | TGTGCCAGCGAGGGAGTCGGGGAAAAACTGTTTTTT
. | TRBJ2-1 | TRBD2 | TRBV5-1 | CASGLAGGYEQFF | TGCGCCAGCGGACTAGCGGGGGGGTATGAGCAGTTCTTC
. | TRBJ1-1 | . | TRBV9 | CASSAPSGVEAFF | TGTGCCAGCAGCGCCCCCTCGGGGGTTGAAGCTTTCTTT
. | TRBJ2-1 | TRBD2 | TRBV14 | CASSQSRTSVSEQFF | TGTGCCAGCAGCCAATCTCGGACTAGCGTCAGTGAGCAGTTCTTC
. | TRBJ1-3 | . | TRBV9 | CASSAEGGSSSGNTIYF | TGTGCCAGCAGCGCAGAAGGGGGGTCCTCCTCTGGAAACACCATATATTTT